Shown below are 18 T cell receptor beta chains from a single sample sequenced in a study of cytomegalovirus exposure and HLA in healthy donors. The repertoire was sequenced with immunoSEQ multiplex PCR; TCRdb's copy has only in-frame clones and lacks some. The sample gives some 130,000 clones, roughly 89% of which show up once; more than 0.95% is in the top ten. Sequenced input: PBMCs. Receptors were obtained from a young woman in good health and CMV-seronegative.

The V and J genes are TRBV5-6 and TRBJ2-7; 9 bases map to TRBD2. V trimming: 0 bases; J trimming: 6 bases; junction bases outside the gene matches: 10. The CDR3 extends over 16 amino acids. CDR1 SGHDT and CDR2 YYEEEE come from the germline V gene. The CDR3 bases are TGTGCCAGCAGCTTGGATCCGGCGGGGGGGCCGGGCGAGCAGTACTTC. It specifies CASSLDPAGGPGEQYF.

This rearrangement joins TRBV2 to TRBJ1-5; 7 bases line up with TRBD1. CDR3 length equals 15 residues. V lost 6 bases and J lost 7; bases outside the gene matches: 12. Germline V gene sequence: CDR1 SNHLY, CDR2 FYNNEI. For the CDR3, the DNA is TGTGCCAGCAGGGACCCACAGGGGCAGGTCCAGCCCCAGCATTTT. It codes for CASRDPQGQVQPQHF.

This chain uses TRBV6-1 with TRBJ1-1; the D gene is possibly TRBD1 (6 bases). Between the trimmed V and J ends, which lost 4 bases and 6 bases, there was a span of 15 bases. The CDR3 spans 14 residues. Germline V gene lookup returns CDR1 MNHNS and CDR2 SASEGT. The chain's CDR3 is CASSGDTGRAEAFF. The CDR3 nucleotides read TGTGCCAGCAGTGGGGACACCGGCCGGGCTGAAGCTTTCTTT.

The genes are TRBV25-1 and TRBJ2-7; D possibly corresponds to TRBD1 (6 bases). Between the trimmed V and J ends, which lost 5 bases and 6 bases, there was a span of 20 bases. This CDR3 is 15 amino acids long. Germline CDR1 and CDR2: MGHDK and SYGVNS. CDR3 amino acids: CASSNPRTEKVEQYF. DNA for the CDR3: TGTGCCAGCAGTAACCCCCGGACAGAAAAAGTCGAGCAGTACTTC.

This rearrangement joins TRBV4-1 to TRBJ2-1; 7 bases map to TRBD1. The CDR3 consists of 19 residues. From germline, CDR1 is MGHRA and CDR2 YSYEKL. With V trimmed by 4 bases and J by 5 bases, 20 bases remained unmatched. Here the CDR3 reads CASSRRDRGFYNGDNEQFF. The CDR3 region has the DNA TGCGCCAGCAGCCGTCGGGACAGAGGTTTTTACAATGGGGACAATGAGCAGTTCTTC.

The J gene is TRBJ2-1, the V gene TRBV15; 8 bases match TRBD2. The CDR3 loop spans 15 amino acids. Germline trimming cut 2 bases from V and 7 bases from J; bases unmatched to any gene: 7. Looked up from germline, CDR1 is LNHNV and CDR2 is YYDKDF (reference sequence). Here the CDR3 reads CATSRSGGPHNEQFF. The DNA for the CDR3 is TGTGCCACCAGCAGATCGGGGGGGCCCCATAATGAGCAGTTCTTC.

The chain combines TRBV5-4 with TRBJ2-5; tentatively, D is TRBD2 (6 bases). The CDR3 covers 11 residues. Germline V lookup: CDR1 SGHNT, CDR2 YYREEE (reference sequence). V shed 4 bases and J shed 5 bases, with 6 bases lying between them. Here the CDR3 reads CASSLAETQYF. DNA of the CDR3: TGTGCCAGCAGCCTAGCGGAGACCCAGTACTTC. Together with reference TRBV5-4 and TRBJ2-5, the CDR3 gives the full variable domain: ETGVTQSPTHLIKTRGQQVTLRCSSQSGHNTVSWYQQALGQGPQFIFQYYREEENGRGNFPPRFSGLQFPNYSSELNVNALELDDSALYLCASSLAETQYFGPGTRLLVL.

The rearrangement joins TRBV2 to TRBJ1-5, with TRBD1 matching 8 bases. Germline CDR1 SNHLY, CDR2 FYNNEI. V shed 6 bases and J 2 bases; nucleotides not matched to a gene: 6. This CDR3 is built from 15 residues. The CDR3 DNA reads as TGTGCCAGCAGCCGGACAGGGTTTGGCAATCAGCCCCAGCATTTT. This encodes CASSRTGFGNQPQHF.

V is TRBV5-1 and J is TRBJ1-2; D perhaps matches TRBD1 (5 bases). This CDR3 is built from 15 residues. CDR1 is SGHRS, CDR2 YFSETQ, per germline. The V end lost 0 bases, the J end lost 4 bases, and 13 bases lay between the germline ends. CDR3: CASSLASGGPYGYTF. For the CDR3, the DNA is TGCGCCAGCAGCTTGGCCTCGGGGGGTCCCTATGGCTACACCTTC.

In its sample, this clone was seen once. The V gene is TRBV19, the J gene TRBJ1-2; 10 bases map to TRBD1. CDR3 length: 15 amino acids. Germline trimming cut 6 bases from V and 7 bases from J; bases unmatched to any gene: 11. The germline CDR1 and CDR2 sequences are LNHDA and SQIVND (reference sequence). DNA of the CDR3: TGTGCCAGTAGGATTCGAGGACAGGGGGTAGTTGGCTACACCTTC. This gives the protein CASRIRGQGVVGYTF.

The J gene is TRBJ1-1, the V gene TRBV2; 7 positions agree with TRBD1. V shed 7 bases, J shed 3 bases, and the junction held 8 bases outside the gene matches. CDR1 and CDR2 (germline): SNHLY, FYNNEI. The CDR3 loop spans 14 amino acids. The CDR3 reads CASTQSTGDTEAFF. CDR3 sequence (DNA): TGTGCCAGCACTCAAAGTACAGGGGACACTGAAGCTTTCTTT.

This chain links TRBV6-5 with TRBJ2-7; 7 nucleotides match TRBD1. Germline V gives CDR1 MNHEY, CDR2 SVGAGI. This CDR3 has 15 amino acids. With 6 bases clipped from V and 9 bases from J, the junction kept 17 bases outside the gene matches. DNA for the CDR3: TGTGCCAGCAGAACCACTTGGACAGGCGACGGTGGGCAGTACTTC. Translating it yields CASRTTWTGDGGQYF.

This clone was observed once. The chain combines TRBV9 with TRBJ2-7; TRBD1 matches at 8 bases. CDR3 length: 14 amino acids. The trim removed 9 bases at V and 2 bases at J, leaving 10 bases unmatched. Germline V gives CDR1 SGDLS, CDR2 YYNGEE. Here the CDR3 reads CATDRQGRAYEQYF. Here the CDR3 DNA reads TGTGCCACCGACCGACAGGGGCGGGCCTACGAGCAGTACTTC. Full variable domain (missing parts from reference TRBV9 and TRBJ2-7): DSGVTQTPKHLITATGQRVTLRCSPRSGDLSVYWYQQSLDQGLQFLIQYYNGEERAKGNILERFSAQQFPDLHSELNLSSLELGDSALYFCATDRQGRAYEQYFGPGTRLTVT.

The genes are TRBV9 and TRBJ2-3; TRBD2 matches 10 bases. The CDR3 extends over 18 amino acids. V gave up 0 bases and J gave up 0 bases; unmatched junction bases: 7. The germline V gene has CDR1 SGDLS and CDR2 YYNGEE. The CDR3: CASSVARIAGGSTDTQYF. DNA for the CDR3: TGTGCCAGCAGCGTAGCTCGAATAGCGGGGGGCAGCACAGATACGCAGTATTTT.

The chain combines TRBV19 with TRBJ2-7, with a possible D match to TRBD1 (6 bases). Trimming pared 1 base from V and 5 bases from J, leaving 12 bases between. This CDR3 has 14 amino acids. The germline V gene has CDR1 LNHDA and CDR2 SQIVND (reference sequence). The CDR3 loop is CASSIGQGTDEQYF. In nucleotides, the CDR3 is TGTGCCAGTAGTATAGGCCAGGGGACGGACGAGCAGTACTTC.

This sequence joins TRBV7-3 and TRBJ2-2, with TRBD1 as a possible D gene (8 bases). V was pared by 4 bases and J by 1 base, with 16 bases between. CDR3 length: 17 amino acids. Germline V CDR1 and CDR2: SGHTA, FQGTGA. The CDR3 DNA reads TGTGCCAGCAGCTCCACAAGCGGGACAGGGAACACCGGGGAGCTGTTTTTT. Translated: CASSSTSGTGNTGELFF.

This chain uses TRBV4-1 with TRBJ2-1; D is possibly TRBD2 (7 bases). CDR1 and CDR2 (germline): MGHRA, YSYEKL. This CDR3 has 14 residues. V was shortened by 4 bases and J by 7 bases, with 14 bases between the two germline ends. CDR3 sequence: CASSRGGPWNEQFF. The CDR3 region has the DNA TGCGCCAGCAGCCGGGGGGGGCCTTGGAATGAGCAGTTCTTC.

This clone appeared once. The chain carries TRBV5-1 and TRBJ2-5, with D possibly TRBD1 on 6 matching bases. This CDR3 has 15 residues. Germline CDR1 is SGHRS and CDR2 is YFSETQ. The V gene lost 4 bases and the J gene lost 5 bases, with 18 bases spanning the gap. For the CDR3, the DNA is TGCGCCAGCAGCGAAAGCACAGGGTCCGGGGAGACCCAGTACTTC. Translation gives CASSESTGSGETQYF.